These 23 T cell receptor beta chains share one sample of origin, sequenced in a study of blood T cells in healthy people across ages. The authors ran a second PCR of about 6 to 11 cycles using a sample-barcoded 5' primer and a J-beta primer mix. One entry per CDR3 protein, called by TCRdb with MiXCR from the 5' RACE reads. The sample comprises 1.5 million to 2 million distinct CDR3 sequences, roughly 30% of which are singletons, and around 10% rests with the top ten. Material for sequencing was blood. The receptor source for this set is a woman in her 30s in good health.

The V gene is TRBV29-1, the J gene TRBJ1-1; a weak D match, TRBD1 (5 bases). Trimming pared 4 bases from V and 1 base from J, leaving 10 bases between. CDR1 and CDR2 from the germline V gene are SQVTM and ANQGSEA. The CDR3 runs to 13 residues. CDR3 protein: CSVGKGTNTEAFF. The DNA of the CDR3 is TGCAGCGTTGGGAAGGGGACGAACACTGAAGCTTTCTTT.

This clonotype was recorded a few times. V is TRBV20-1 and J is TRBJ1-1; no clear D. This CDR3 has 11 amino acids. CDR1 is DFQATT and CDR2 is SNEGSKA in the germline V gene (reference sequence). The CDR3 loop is CAVGLATEAFF. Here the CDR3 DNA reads TGCGCCGTCGGCTTGGCGACTGAAGCTTTCTTT.

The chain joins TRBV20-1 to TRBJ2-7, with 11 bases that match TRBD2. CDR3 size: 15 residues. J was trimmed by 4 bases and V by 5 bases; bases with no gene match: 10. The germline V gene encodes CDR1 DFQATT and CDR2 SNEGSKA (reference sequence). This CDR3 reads CSAGGTSGSGYEQYF. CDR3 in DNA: TGCAGTGCTGGAGGGACTAGCGGATCTGGATACGAGCAGTACTTC.

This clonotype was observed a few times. CDR3 in amino acids: CASSGETGTASNYGYTF. The DNA for the CDR3 is TGTGCCAGCAGTGGGGAAACCGGGACAGCCTCTAACTATGGCTACACCTTC. V and J are TRBV6-2 or TRBV6-3 and TRBJ1-2, with TRBD1 identical over 7 bases. In germline, CDR1 is MNHEY, CDR2 SVGEGT. The CDR3 loop spans 17 amino acids. The J segment lost 0 bases and the V segment lost 5 bases, leaving 12 bases of the junction unmatched.

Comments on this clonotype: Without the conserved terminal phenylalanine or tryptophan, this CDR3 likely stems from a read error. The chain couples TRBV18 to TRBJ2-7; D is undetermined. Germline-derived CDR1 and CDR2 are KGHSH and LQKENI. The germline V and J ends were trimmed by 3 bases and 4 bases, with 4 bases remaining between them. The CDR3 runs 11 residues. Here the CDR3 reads CASSPGYEQYS. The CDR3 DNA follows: TGTGCCAGCTCACCCGGTTACGAGCAGTACTCC.

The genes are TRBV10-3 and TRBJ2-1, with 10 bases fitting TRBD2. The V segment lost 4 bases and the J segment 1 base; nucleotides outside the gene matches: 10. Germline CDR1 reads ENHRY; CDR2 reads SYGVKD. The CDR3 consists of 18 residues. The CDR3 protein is CAISGLLSGRESYNEQFF. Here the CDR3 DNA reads TGTGCCATCAGTGGCTTGTTGAGCGGGAGGGAATCCTACAATGAGCAGTTCTTC.

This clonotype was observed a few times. CDR3 residues: CSVAGGSGGYTF. CDR3 DNA sequence: TGCAGCGTTGCCGGGGGCTCTGGTGGCTACACCTTC. The chain employs TRBV29-1 and TRBJ1-2; a possible D gene is TRBD1 (6 bases). The CDR3 length is 12 residues. V lost 4 bases and J lost 7, with 13 bases in between. Germline-derived CDR1 and CDR2 are SQVTM and ANQGSEA.

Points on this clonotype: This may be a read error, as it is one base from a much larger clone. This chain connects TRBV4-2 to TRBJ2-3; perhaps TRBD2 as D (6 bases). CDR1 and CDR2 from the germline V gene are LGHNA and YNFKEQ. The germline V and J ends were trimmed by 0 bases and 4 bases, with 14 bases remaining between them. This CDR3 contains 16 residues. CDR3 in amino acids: CASSQDLLASADTQYF. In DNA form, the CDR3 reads TGTGCCAGCAGCCAAGATCTTCTAGCTAGCGCAGATACGCAGTATTTT.

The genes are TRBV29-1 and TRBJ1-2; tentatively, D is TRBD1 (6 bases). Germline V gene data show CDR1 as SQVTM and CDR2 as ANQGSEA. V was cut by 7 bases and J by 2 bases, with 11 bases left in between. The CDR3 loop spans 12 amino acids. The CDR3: CSARDTNYGYTF. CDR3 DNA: TGCAGCGCCCGGGACACGAACTATGGCTACACCTTC.

The CDR3 bases are TGCAGTGCTTCGAACGACAGATATGGCTACACCTTC. This encodes CSASNDRYGYTF. This chain connects TRBV20-1 to TRBJ1-2, with D possibly being TRBD1 (5 bases). Looked up from germline, CDR1 is DFQATT and CDR2 is SNEGSKA (reference sequence). Trimming stripped 5 bases from V and 5 bases from J, with 12 bases between. There are 12 residues in the CDR3.

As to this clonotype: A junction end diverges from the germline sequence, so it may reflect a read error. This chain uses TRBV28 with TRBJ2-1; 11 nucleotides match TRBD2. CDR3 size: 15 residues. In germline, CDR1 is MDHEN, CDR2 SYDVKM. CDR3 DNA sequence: TGTGCCAGCAGTTTAGGACTAGCGGGTCACAATGGGCAGTTCTTC. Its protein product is CASSLGLAGHNGQFF. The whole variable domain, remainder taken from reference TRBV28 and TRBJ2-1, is DVKVTQSSRYLVKRTGEKVFLECVQDMDHENMFWYRQDPGLGLRLIYFSYDVKMKEKGDIPEGYSVSREKKERFSLILESASTNQTSMYLCASSLGLAGHNGQFFGPGTRLTVL.

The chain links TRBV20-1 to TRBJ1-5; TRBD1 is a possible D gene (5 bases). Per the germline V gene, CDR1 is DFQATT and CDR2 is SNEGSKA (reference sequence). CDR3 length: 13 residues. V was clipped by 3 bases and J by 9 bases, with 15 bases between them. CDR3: CSASSTDQRPQHF. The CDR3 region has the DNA TGCAGTGCTAGTTCGACAGATCAACGGCCCCAGCATTTT.

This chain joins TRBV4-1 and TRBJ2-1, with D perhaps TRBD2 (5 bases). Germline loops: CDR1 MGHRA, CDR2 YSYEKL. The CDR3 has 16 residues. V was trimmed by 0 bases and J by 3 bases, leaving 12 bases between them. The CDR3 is CASSQERLAHYNEQFF. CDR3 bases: TGCGCCAGCAGCCAAGAACGTCTAGCCCACTACAATGAGCAGTTCTTC.

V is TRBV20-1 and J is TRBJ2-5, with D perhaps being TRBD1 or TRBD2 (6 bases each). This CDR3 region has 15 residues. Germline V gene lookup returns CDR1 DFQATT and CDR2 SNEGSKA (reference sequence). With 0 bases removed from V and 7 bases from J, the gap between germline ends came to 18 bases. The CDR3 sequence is CSARDPQGTVGTQYF. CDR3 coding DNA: TGCAGTGCTAGAGACCCTCAGGGGACTGTAGGGACCCAGTACTTC.

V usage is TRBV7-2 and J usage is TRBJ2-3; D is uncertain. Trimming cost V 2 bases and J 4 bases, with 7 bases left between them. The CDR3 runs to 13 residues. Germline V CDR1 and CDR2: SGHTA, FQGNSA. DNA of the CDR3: TGTGCCAGCAGCTTAAGGGCTTCAGATACGCAGTATTTT. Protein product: CASSLRASDTQYF. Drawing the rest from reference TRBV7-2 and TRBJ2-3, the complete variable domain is GAGVSQSPSNKVTEKGKDVELRCDPISGHTALYWYRQSLGQGLEFLIYFQGNSAPDKSGLPSDRFSAERTGGSVSTLTIQRTQQEDSAVYLCASSLRASDTQYFGPGTRLTVL.

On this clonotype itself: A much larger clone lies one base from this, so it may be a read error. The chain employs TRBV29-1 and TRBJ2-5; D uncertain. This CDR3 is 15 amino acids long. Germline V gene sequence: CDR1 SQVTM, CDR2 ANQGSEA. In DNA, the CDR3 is TGCGGCGTTGAAGAACGATTGGGGTACCAAGAGACCCAGTACTTC. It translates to CGVEERLGYQETQYF.

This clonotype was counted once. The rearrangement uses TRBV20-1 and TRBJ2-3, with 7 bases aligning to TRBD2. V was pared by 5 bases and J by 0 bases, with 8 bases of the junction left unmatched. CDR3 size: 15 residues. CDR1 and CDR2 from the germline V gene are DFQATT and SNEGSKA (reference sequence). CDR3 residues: CSAGELAPSTDTQYF. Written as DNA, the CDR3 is TGCAGTGCTGGCGAACTAGCGCCTAGCACAGATACGCAGTATTTT.

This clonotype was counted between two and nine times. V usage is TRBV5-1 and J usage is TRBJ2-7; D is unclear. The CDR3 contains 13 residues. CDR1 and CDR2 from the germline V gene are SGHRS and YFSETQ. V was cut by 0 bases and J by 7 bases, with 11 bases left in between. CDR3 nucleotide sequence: TGCGCCAGCAGCTTGGGTCCGACCGGGGAGCAGTACTTC. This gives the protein CASSLGPTGEQYF.

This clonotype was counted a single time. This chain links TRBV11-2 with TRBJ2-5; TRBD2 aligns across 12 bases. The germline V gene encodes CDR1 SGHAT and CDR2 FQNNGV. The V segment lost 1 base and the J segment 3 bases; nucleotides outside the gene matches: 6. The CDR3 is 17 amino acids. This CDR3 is CASSLGALAGGEETQYF. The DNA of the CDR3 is TGTGCCAGCAGCTTAGGAGCACTAGCGGGGGGAGAAGAGACCCAGTACTTC.

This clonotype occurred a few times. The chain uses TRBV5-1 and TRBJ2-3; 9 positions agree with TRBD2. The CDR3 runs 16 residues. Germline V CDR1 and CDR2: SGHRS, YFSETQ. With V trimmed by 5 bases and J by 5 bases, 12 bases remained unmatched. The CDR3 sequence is CASSLAGGRDRDTQYF. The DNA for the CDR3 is TGCGCCAGCAGTCTCGCGGGGGGGAGGGACCGAGATACGCAGTATTTT.

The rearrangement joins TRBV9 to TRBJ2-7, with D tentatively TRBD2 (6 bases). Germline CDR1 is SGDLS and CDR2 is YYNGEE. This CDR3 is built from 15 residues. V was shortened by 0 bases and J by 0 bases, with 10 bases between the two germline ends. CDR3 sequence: CASSVAQTSSYEQYF. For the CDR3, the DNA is TGTGCCAGCAGCGTAGCCCAGACTAGCTCCTACGAGCAGTACTTC.

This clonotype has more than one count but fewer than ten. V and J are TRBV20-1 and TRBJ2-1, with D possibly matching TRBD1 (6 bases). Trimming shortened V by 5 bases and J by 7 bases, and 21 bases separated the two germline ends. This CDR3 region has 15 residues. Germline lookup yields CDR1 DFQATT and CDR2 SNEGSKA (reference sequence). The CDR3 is CSAGWARGGTNEQFF. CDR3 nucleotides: TGCAGTGCTGGATGGGCCCGAGGGGGTACGAATGAGCAGTTCTTC.

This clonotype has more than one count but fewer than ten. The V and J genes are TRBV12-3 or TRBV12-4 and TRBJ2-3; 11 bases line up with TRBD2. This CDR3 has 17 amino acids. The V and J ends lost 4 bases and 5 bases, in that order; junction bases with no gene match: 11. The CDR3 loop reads CASSSSIAGGLVDTQYF. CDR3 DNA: TGTGCCAGCAGTTCGAGTATAGCGGGGGGGCTGGTAGATACGCAGTATTTT.